This TCR beta chain emerged from a study of cytomegalovirus exposure and HLA in healthy donors. About the study: An early release of data contained about 85 million unique TCRs, which came from HLA-typed donors. Study-wide findings and caveats: Later analysis placed DRB1 highest and HLA-C lowest in TCR association rates, which differed by HLA locus. Relative to equally common others, HLA-associated TCR beta chains showed greater clonal expansion in a later analysis. TCR beta chain V- and J-gene trimming was linked, in a later analysis, to a missense variant in DCLRE1C.

The primer mix had 60 Vbeta and 13 Jbeta primers. The protocol was immunoSEQ multiplex PCR, while the TCRdb copy is restricted to in-frame clones and leaves out a portion. The sample yields some 140,000 clones, 78% seen once. In regard to this clone: What it recognizes is unknown.

V was pared by 5 bases and J by 3 bases, with 16 bases between. CDR1 is LNHDA and CDR2 is SQIVND in the germline V gene (reference sequence). This CDR3 is built from 15 residues. The TCR was taken from a woman younger than 30 in good health and CMV-seronegative. The sequencing input was PBMCs. The chain has TRBV19 and TRBJ1-2; D is unresolved. The chain's CDR3 is CASSARHRMDYGYTF. CDR3 sequence (DNA): TGTGCCAGTAGTGCCCGACATCGGATGGACTATGGCTACACCTTC.